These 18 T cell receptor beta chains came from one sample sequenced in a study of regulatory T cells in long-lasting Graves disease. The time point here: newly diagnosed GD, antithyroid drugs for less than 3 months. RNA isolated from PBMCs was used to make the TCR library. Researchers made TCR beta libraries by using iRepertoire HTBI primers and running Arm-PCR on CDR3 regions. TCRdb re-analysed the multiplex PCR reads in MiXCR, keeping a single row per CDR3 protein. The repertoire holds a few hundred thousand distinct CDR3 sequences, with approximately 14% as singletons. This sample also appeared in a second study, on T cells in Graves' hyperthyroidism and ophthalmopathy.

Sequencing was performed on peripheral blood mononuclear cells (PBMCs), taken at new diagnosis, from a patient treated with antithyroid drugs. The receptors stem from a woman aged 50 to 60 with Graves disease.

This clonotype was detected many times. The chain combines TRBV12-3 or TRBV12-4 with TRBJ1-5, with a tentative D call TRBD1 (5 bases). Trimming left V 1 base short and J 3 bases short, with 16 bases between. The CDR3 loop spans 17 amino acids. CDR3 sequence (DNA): TGTGCCAGCAGTTTAGGACCTCAGGGCCCTAACAATCAGCCCCAGCATTTT. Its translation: CASSLGPQGPNNQPQHF.

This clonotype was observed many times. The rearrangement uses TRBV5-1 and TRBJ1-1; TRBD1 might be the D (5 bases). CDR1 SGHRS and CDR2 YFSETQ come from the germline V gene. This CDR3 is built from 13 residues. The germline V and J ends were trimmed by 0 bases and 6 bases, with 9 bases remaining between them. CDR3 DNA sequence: TGCGCCAGCAGCTTGGGGGGGAGGCCTGAAGCTTTCTTT. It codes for CASSLGGRPEAFF.

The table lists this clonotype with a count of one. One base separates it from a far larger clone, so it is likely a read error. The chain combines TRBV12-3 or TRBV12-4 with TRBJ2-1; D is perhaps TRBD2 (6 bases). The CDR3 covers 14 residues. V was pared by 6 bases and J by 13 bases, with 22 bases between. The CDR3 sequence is CASSWDSLYGTQFF. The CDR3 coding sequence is TGTGCCAGCAGCTGGGACTCCCTATATGGGACCCAGTTCTTC.

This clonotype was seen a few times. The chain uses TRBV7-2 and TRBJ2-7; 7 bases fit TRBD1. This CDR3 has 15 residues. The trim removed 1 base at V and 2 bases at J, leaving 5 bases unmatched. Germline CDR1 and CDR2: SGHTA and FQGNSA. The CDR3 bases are TGTGCCAGCAGCTTAGTCCGGGACAGCCCCTACGAGCAGTACTTC. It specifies CASSLVRDSPYEQYF.

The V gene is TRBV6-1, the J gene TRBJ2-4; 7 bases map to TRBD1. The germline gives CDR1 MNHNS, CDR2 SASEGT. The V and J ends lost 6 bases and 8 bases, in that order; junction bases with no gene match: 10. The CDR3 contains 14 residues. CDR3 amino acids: CASSRDSEGHIQYF. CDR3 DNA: TGTGCCAGCAGCCGGGACAGCGAGGGTCACATTCAGTACTTC.

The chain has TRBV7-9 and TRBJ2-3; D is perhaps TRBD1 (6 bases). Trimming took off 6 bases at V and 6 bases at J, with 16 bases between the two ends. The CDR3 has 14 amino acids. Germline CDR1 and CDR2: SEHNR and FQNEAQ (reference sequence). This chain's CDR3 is CASSLKQGWDTQYF. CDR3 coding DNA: TGTGCCAGCAGTTTAAAACAGGGTTGGGATACGCAGTATTTT.

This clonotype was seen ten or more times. CDR3 sequence (DNA): TGTGCCAGCGGGTGGGGGTTGTACGAGCAGTACTTC. Its protein is CASGWGLYEQYF. The rearrangement links TRBV28 to TRBJ2-7; possibly TRBD1 or TRBD2 for D (5 bases each). V was trimmed by 8 bases and J by 4 bases, leaving 12 bases between them. CDR1 MDHEN and CDR2 SYDVKM come from the germline V gene. This CDR3 has 12 residues.

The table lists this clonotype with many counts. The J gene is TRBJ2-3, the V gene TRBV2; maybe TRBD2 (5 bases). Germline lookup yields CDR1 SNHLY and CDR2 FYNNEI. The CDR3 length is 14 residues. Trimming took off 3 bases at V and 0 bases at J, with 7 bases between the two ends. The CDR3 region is CASSDRTSTDTQYF. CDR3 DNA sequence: TGTGCCAGCAGTGACAGGACTAGCACAGATACGCAGTATTTT.

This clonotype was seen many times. The CDR3 is CASSLGTEHQETQYF. In DNA, the CDR3 is TGCGCCAGCAGCTTGGGGACAGAGCACCAAGAGACCCAGTACTTC. This chain links TRBV5-1 with TRBJ2-5; D possibly corresponds to TRBD1 (6 bases). Germline V gives CDR1 SGHRS, CDR2 YFSETQ. The CDR3 has 15 amino acids. The V end lost 0 bases, the J end lost 0 bases, and 9 bases lay between the germline ends.

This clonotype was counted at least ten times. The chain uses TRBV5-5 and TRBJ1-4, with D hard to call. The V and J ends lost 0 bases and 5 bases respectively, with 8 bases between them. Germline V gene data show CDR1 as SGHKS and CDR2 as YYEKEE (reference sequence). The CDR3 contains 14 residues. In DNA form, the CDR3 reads TGTGCCAGCAGCTTGGAAGGGCGCAATGAAAAACTGTTTTTT. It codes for CASSLEGRNEKLFF.

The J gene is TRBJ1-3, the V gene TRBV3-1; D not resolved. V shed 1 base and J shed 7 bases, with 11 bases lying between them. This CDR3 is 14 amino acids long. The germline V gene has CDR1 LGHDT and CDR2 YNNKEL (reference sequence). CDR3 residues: CASSQGGLRNTIYF. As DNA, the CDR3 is TGTGCCAGCAGCCAAGGGGGTTTGAGGAACACCATATATTTT.

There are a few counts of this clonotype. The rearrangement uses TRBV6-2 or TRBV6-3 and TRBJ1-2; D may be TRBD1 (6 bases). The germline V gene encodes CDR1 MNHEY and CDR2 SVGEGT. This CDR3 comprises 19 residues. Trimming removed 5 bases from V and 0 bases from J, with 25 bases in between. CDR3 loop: CASSPLGKQGRGTNYGYTF. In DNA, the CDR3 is TGTGCCAGCAGTCCCCTGGGAAAACAGGGTAGGGGGACTAACTATGGCTACACCTTC.

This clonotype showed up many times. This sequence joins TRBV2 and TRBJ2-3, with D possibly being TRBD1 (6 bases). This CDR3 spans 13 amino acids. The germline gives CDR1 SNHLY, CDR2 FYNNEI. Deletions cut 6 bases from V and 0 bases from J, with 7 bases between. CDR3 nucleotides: TGTGCCAGCAGGCAGGGGAGCACAGATACGCAGTATTTT. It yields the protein CASRQGSTDTQYF.

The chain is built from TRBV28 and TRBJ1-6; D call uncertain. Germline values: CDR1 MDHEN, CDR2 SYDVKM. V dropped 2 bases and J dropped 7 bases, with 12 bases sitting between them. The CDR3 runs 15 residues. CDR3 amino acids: CASSLGWEVNSPLHF. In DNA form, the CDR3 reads TGTGCCAGCAGTTTAGGTTGGGAAGTCAATTCACCCCTCCACTTT.

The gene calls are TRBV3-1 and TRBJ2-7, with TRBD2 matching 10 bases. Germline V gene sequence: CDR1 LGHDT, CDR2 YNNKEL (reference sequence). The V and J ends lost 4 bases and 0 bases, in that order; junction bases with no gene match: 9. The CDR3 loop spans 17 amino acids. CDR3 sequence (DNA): TGTGCCAGCAGCCCCTTAGCGGGAGGTACCCACTCCTACGAGCAGTACTTC. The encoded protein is CASSPLAGGTHSYEQYF.

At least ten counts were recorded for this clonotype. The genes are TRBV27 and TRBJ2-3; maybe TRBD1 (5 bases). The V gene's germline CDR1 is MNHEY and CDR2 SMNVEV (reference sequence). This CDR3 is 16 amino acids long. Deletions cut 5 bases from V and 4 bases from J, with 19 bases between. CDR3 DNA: TGTGCCAGCAGTCCAACGCCAGGGCAAGGCGCAGATACGCAGTATTTT. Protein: CASSPTPGQGADTQYF.

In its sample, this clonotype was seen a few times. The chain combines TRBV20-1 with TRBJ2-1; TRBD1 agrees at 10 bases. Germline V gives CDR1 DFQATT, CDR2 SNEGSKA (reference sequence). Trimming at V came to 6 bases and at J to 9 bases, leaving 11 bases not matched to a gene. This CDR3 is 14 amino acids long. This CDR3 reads CSARGWDRGFEQFF. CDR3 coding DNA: TGCAGTGCCCGCGGGTGGGACAGGGGTTTTGAGCAGTTCTTC.

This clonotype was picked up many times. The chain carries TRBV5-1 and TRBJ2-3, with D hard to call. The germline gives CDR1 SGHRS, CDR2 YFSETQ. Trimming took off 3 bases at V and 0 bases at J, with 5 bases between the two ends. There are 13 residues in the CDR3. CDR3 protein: CASSSSSTDTQYF. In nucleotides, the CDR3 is TGCGCCAGCAGCTCGTCTAGCACAGATACGCAGTATTTT.